Following are 27 T cell receptor beta chains from one sample sequenced in a study of blood T cell repertoires in COVID-19 (dated by TCRdb to about 2020). To prepare the library, the immunoSEQ multiplex PCR assay was applied. TCRdb carries this immuneACCESS record with in-frame sequences only. Its versions omit some clonotypes, under half of them owing to an unresolved V gene in the studies checked, with the rest unexplained. In this sample the table shows 310,000 or so clones, about nine tenths of which occur a single time. In total, the top ten clones hold 10% of the sample. Sequenced: PBMCs or T cells enriched from blood (not recorded which). These receptors were collected from a woman between 18 and 29 years old who had recovered from COVID-19.

The chain links TRBV4-1 to TRBJ2-2; TRBD2 matches at 7 bases. The length of the CDR3 is 18 residues. Germline CDR1 reads MGHRA; CDR2 reads YSYEKL. Trimming cost V 0 bases and J 4 bases; bases outside gene matches: 11. CDR3 sequence reads: CASSQDRWDWGGTGELFF. The CDR3 region has the DNA TGCGCCAGCAGCCAAGATCGTTGGGATTGGGGGGGCACCGGGGAGCTGTTTTTT.

The chain couples TRBV5-4 to TRBJ1-1; TRBD1 matches at 11 bases. The trim removed 4 bases at V and 6 bases at J, leaving 5 bases unmatched. Germline values: CDR1 SGHNT, CDR2 YYREEE (reference sequence). This CDR3 spans 14 amino acids. CDR3: CASSRDRGNSEAFF. The DNA for the CDR3 is TGTGCCAGCAGCCGGGACAGGGGGAATTCTGAAGCTTTCTTT.

The chain links TRBV10-3 to TRBJ1-1; perhaps TRBD1 as D (5 bases). The germline CDR1 and CDR2 sequences are ENHRY and SYGVKD. Trimming removed 10 bases at V and 2 bases at J, with 17 bases between. The CDR3 sequence is 14 residues long. The CDR3 region is CATTHAGRNTEAFF. CDR3 nucleotide sequence: TGTGCCACTACGCACGCAGGGCGAAACACTGAAGCTTTCTTT.

The chain recombines TRBV19 with TRBJ1-5; D possibly corresponds to TRBD1 (5 bases). This CDR3 has 15 amino acids. Germline CDR1 and CDR2: LNHDA and SQIVND (reference sequence). Trimming stripped 3 bases from V and 4 bases from J, with 13 bases between. The CDR3 sequence: CASSIQGTGNQPQHF. The CDR3 nucleotides are TGTGCCAGTAGTATTCAGGGAACGGGTAATCAGCCCCAGCATTTT. Full variable domain (outside the CDR3, taken from reference TRBV19 and TRBJ1-5): DGGITQSPKYLFRKEGQNVTLSCEQNLNHDAMYWYRQDPGQGLRLIYYSQIVNDFQKGDIAEGYSVSREKKESFPLTVTSAQKNPTAFYLCASSIQGTGNQPQHFGDGTRLSIL.

The V and J genes are TRBV7-2 and TRBJ2-2; possible D gene TRBD1, 5 bases. The CDR3 is made up of 18 amino acids. Germline V gene lookup returns CDR1 SGHTA and CDR2 FQGNSA. Trimming removed 1 base at V and 3 bases at J, with 18 bases between. CDR3 in DNA: TGTGCCAGCAGCTTAGATTCGGGCAGGGCAGTTGACACCGGGGAGCTGTTTTTT. Amino acid sequence: CASSLDSGRAVDTGELFF.

The J gene is TRBJ2-1, the V gene TRBV29-1; a weak D match, TRBD2 (5 bases). Trimming pared 7 bases from V and 0 bases from J, leaving 10 bases between. Per the germline V gene, CDR1 is SQVTM and CDR2 is ANQGSEA. The length of the CDR3 is 13 residues. DNA of the CDR3: TGCAGCGCCGTGGGGAGCTCCTACAATGAGCAGTTCTTC. It specifies CSAVGSSYNEQFF.

The rearrangement joins TRBV2 to TRBJ1-4, with 8 bases matching TRBD1. Trimming at V came to 2 bases and at J to 7 bases, leaving 6 bases not matched to a gene. From germline, CDR1 is SNHLY and CDR2 FYNNEI. This CDR3 is built from 15 residues. CDR3 nucleotides: TGTGCCAGCAGTGAAAGAGAACAGGGGGGTGAAAAACTGTTTTTT. This translates into CASSEREQGGEKLFF.

CDR3 in amino acids: CASSLGRDRGYGYTF. The CDR3 bases are TGTGCCAGCAGCTTGGGGCGGGACAGGGGGTATGGCTACACCTTC. The rearrangement joins TRBV5-6 to TRBJ1-2, with TRBD1 matching 11 bases. CDR1 and CDR2 (germline): SGHDT, YYEEEE. CDR3 length: 15 amino acids. Trimming at V came to 0 bases and at J to 5 bases, leaving 3 bases not matched to a gene.

The rearrangement joins TRBV24-1 to TRBJ2-2, with a weak D call TRBD2 (5 bases). The CDR3 has 14 amino acids. The germline V gene encodes CDR1 KGHDR and CDR2 SFDVKD. Trimming removed 3 bases at V and 5 bases at J, with 9 bases between. CDR3 nucleotide sequence: TGTGCCACCAGTGATATCGGGGATACCGGGGAGCTGTTTTTT. This encodes CATSDIGDTGELFF.

This chain uses TRBV6-5 with TRBJ1-1, with a tentative D call TRBD1 (6 bases). Germline assignment: CDR1 MNHEY and CDR2 SVGAGI. This CDR3 comprises 15 residues. Between the trimmed V and J ends, which lost 0 bases and 1 base, there was a span of 9 bases. In DNA, the CDR3 is TGTGCCAGCAGTTACTCGGGACATCCGAACACTGAAGCTTTCTTT. It specifies CASSYSGHPNTEAFF.

This clone was counted a few times. The CDR3 loop is CSASRPGQEFAQYF. CDR3 sequence (DNA): TGCAGCGCTAGCCGGCCGGGACAGGAGTTTGCGCAGTATTTT. The rearrangement links TRBV29-1 to TRBJ2-3; 8 bases align to TRBD1. Germline V lookup: CDR1 SQVTM, CDR2 ANQGSEA. This CDR3 comprises 14 residues. With 7 bases clipped from V and 10 bases from J, the junction kept 16 bases outside the gene matches.

This chain uses TRBV20-1 with TRBJ2-7; 8 bases match TRBD2. The CDR3 has 12 residues. Germline CDR1 reads DFQATT; CDR2 reads SNEGSKA (reference sequence). J was trimmed by 4 bases and V by 3 bases; bases with no gene match: 2. CDR3 bases: TGCAGTGCTAGTAGCGGGATGTACGAGCAGTACTTC. This codes for CSASSGMYEQYF.

The V call is TRBV3-1 (or the pseudogene TRBV3-2), the J call TRBJ1-5; 7 bases are a match to TRBD1. The CDR3 runs 15 residues. Trimming removed 6 bases from V and 2 bases from J; junction bases left unmatched: 7. Germline CDR1 is LGHDT and CDR2 is YNNKEL (reference sequence). The CDR3 reads CASSQGEGGNQPQHF. The DNA for the CDR3 is TGTGCCAGCAGTCAGGGGGAAGGTGGCAATCAGCCCCAGCATTTT.

The chain employs TRBV4-1 and TRBJ1-5, with a weak D call TRBD1 (6 bases). From germline, CDR1 is MGHRA and CDR2 YSYEKL. This CDR3 spans 13 amino acids. Trimming stripped 4 bases from V and 5 bases from J, with 9 bases between. Written as DNA, the CDR3 is TGCGCCAGCAGCCCAGCAGGGGATCAGCCCCAGCATTTT. Encoded protein: CASSPAGDQPQHF.

The J gene is TRBJ2-7, the V gene TRBV5-1; maybe TRBD1 (7 bases). Germline CDR1 and CDR2: SGHRS and YFSETQ. This CDR3 contains 15 residues. The ends were cut back, 4 bases at V and 3 bases at J, with 17 bases in the middle. CDR3 sequence: CASSPTGTAIYEQYF. Here the CDR3 DNA reads TGCGCCAGCAGCCCGACAGGGACTGCGATCTACGAGCAGTACTTC.

The chain recombines TRBV28 with TRBJ1-5; D is uncertain. The germline V gene encodes CDR1 MDHEN and CDR2 SYDVKM. This CDR3 has 15 amino acids. V lost 2 bases and J 0 bases, leaving 8 bases between the germline ends. The CDR3 here is CASSLRVNSNQPQHF. As DNA, the CDR3 is TGTGCCAGCAGTTTAAGAGTAAATAGCAATCAGCCCCAGCATTTT. Full variable domain (rest looked up from reference TRBV28 and TRBJ1-5): DVKVTQSSRYLVKRTGEKVFLECVQDMDHENMFWYRQDPGLGLRLIYFSYDVKMKEKGDIPEGYSVSREKKERFSLILESASTNQTSMYLCASSLRVNSNQPQHFGDGTRLSIL.

This sequence joins TRBV19 and TRBJ2-5; D might be TRBD2 (6 bases). The CDR3 length is 15 residues. Trimming removed 3 bases at V and 5 bases at J, with 16 bases between. Germline V gives CDR1 LNHDA, CDR2 SQIVND (reference sequence). The CDR3 DNA is TGTGCCAGTAGTATGAATCTGGGGGGTGGGGAGACCCAGTACTTC. Its protein is CASSMNLGGGETQYF.

This chain joins TRBV27 and TRBJ2-1, with 7 bases aligning to TRBD1. After removal of 3 bases from V and 9 bases from J, the junction contained 5 bases not matched to a gene. The CDR3 sequence is 13 residues long. Germline CDR1 reads MNHEY; CDR2 reads SMNVEV (reference sequence). CDR3 region: CASSLTGLGEQFF. The CDR3 DNA reads as TGTGCCAGCAGTTTGACAGGGTTAGGTGAGCAGTTCTTC.

The chain recombines TRBV3-1 (or the pseudogene TRBV3-2) with TRBJ1-4, with D tentatively TRBD1 (6 bases). V lost 4 bases to trimming and J lost 8 bases, with 17 bases between them. Germline loops: CDR1 LGHDT, CDR2 YNNKEL (reference sequence). The CDR3 runs to 15 residues. The CDR3 sequence is CASSPEGGLTEKLFF. DNA of the CDR3: TGTGCCAGCAGCCCCGAGGGGGGGCTTACCGAAAAACTGTTTTTT.

The rearrangement links TRBV11-3 to TRBJ2-1; tentatively, D is TRBD2 (5 bases). The ends were cut back, 11 bases at V and 5 bases at J, with 22 bases in the middle. Germline V gives CDR1 SGHNT, CDR2 YENEEA. The CDR3 is 15 amino acids. The CDR3 loop reads CAGTPGLALNNEQFF. The CDR3 DNA is TGTGCCGGCACCCCCGGGCTAGCTCTCAACAATGAGCAGTTCTTC.

This chain joins TRBV29-1 and TRBJ1-2, with a weak D call TRBD1 (5 bases). The CDR3 sequence is 19 residues long. Trimming shortened V by 4 bases and J by 4 bases, and 31 bases separated the two germline ends. Germline V gene lookup returns CDR1 SQVTM and CDR2 ANQGSEA. In nucleotides, the CDR3 is TGCAGCGTTGCCTTGAATCAGTGGCGGGGCGAGGATCGGGGCTATGGCTACACCTTC. It specifies CSVALNQWRGEDRGYGYTF.

This chain joins TRBV5-5 and TRBJ1-6; the match to TRBD1 covers 10 bases. J gave up 9 bases and V 0 bases, and 3 bases lay outside the gene matches. Germline V CDR1 and CDR2: SGHKS, YYEKEE (reference sequence). This CDR3 has 15 amino acids. In DNA form, the CDR3 reads TGTGCCAGCAGCTTGGATGGGACAGGGGTTTCACCCCTCCACTTT. Translated, it gives CASSLDGTGVSPLHF.

The V gene is TRBV6-6, the J gene TRBJ2-5; the D gene is possibly TRBD1 (5 bases). This CDR3 spans 14 amino acids. Germline V gene sequence: CDR1 MNHNY, CDR2 SVGAGI (reference sequence). V lost 7 bases and J 7 bases, leaving 19 bases between the germline ends. The CDR3 DNA sequence: TGTGCCAGCATAGGGGTCGGCCCCCAGGGGACCCAGTACTTC. Protein: CASIGVGPQGTQYF.

The chain employs TRBV30 and TRBJ1-6; D gene uncertain. CDR3 length: 15 residues. CDR1 is GTSNPN and CDR2 is SVGIG in the germline V gene (reference sequence). The ends were cut back, 2 bases at V and 3 bases at J, with 11 bases in the middle. For the CDR3, the DNA is TGTGCCTGGAGTTACTGGGAGGTCTATAATTCACCCCTCCACTTT. Its translation: CAWSYWEVYNSPLHF.

Worth noting for this clone: Given a much more abundant clone one base away, this may be a read error. The CDR3 loop reads CASSPGTGGDEQYF. DNA for the CDR3: TGTGCCAGCAGCCCCGGGACAGGGGGCGACGAGCAGTACTTC. This chain links TRBV3-1 (or the pseudogene TRBV3-2) with TRBJ2-7, with 12 positions matching TRBD1. The CDR3 sequence is 14 residues long. Germline V CDR1 and CDR2: LGHDT, YNNKEL (reference sequence). Trimming took 4 bases from V and 5 from J; bases not matched to a gene: 3.

This sequence joins TRBV30 and TRBJ2-7; perhaps TRBD2 as D (5 bases). This CDR3 contains 11 residues. V was cut by 2 bases and J by 5 bases, with 7 bases left in between. Germline V gene lookup returns CDR1 GTSNPN and CDR2 SVGIG (reference sequence). The CDR3 bases are TGTGCCTGGAGTACTAGGCACGAGCAGTACTTC. Translated: CAWSTRHEQYF.

The chain links TRBV6-5 to TRBJ1-4, with D possibly matching TRBD1 (5 bases). Trimming left V 3 bases short and J 7 bases short, with 15 bases between. The CDR3 spans 15 residues. The germline V gene has CDR1 MNHEY and CDR2 SVGAGI. The CDR3 reads CASSYDGGESEKLFF. The DNA for the CDR3 is TGTGCCAGCAGTTATGATGGAGGGGAGAGTGAAAAACTGTTTTTT.